This T cell receptor (beta chain) was profiled in a study of blood T cell repertoires in COVID-19 (dated by TCRdb to about 2020). Background on the whole study: Collaborator samples came from the United States, Italy and Spain and covered acute and convalescent phases of COVID-19. The material from the prospective study consisted of cDNA or gDNA derived from T cells, B-cell-depleted T cells, or PBMCs. HLA class I and class II types, where available, came from metadata supplied by the sample provider rather than from assay-based typing. Samples were obtained from the ongoing ImmuneRACE study (first 160 participants) and from 1,254 subjects provided by 6 global collaborators. A freely available public database, intended as a resource for researchers studying the immune response to SARS-CoV-2, is where the repertoires were released. Subjects who had been exposed to COVID-19, were actively infected with it, or had recovered from it provided the deeply sampled blood TCRbeta repertoires that made up the dataset. Sample metadata almost always included a de-identified subject ID, COVID-19 status, age in years and sex.

As to this clone: Which antigen it targets is not known. No base qualities exist here, and no much larger clone lies one base off it.

The immunoSEQ Assay, a bias-controlled multiplex PCR, was used to amplify TCRbeta CDR3 regions from genomic DNA. Under the source paper's analysis protocol: The number of nucleated cells in each sample was estimated by amplification of reference gene primers within the assay. To quantify the absolute abundance of each unique TCRbeta CDR3 rearrangement, sequence reads were collapsed and filtered. For each sample, productive Simpson clonality was calculated as the square root of Simpson's diversity index over productive rearrangements. TCRdb took this table from immuneACCESS and kept in-frame rearrangements with V and J called. Such tables lack part of the clones; where checked against another copy, unresolved V genes explain under half of the gap, and the rest is unexplained. V and J calls and clone size follow that table, whereas D and trimming were derived from the DNA. In this sample the table shows over 85,000 clones, around 89% of which occur a single time. The top ten constitute less than 4% of the sample.

The investigation overall reported the following: The amount of clinical and demographic metadata varied by source and participant and was provided uncurated.

Collaborating institutions collected whole blood in K2EDTA tubes following their own protocols. Collaborator samples were shipped for TCRbeta analysis as frozen whole blood, isolated PBMCs, or DNA extracted from either sample type. The CDR3 runs 15 amino acids, cysteine and phenylalanine included. Only the CDR3 DNA is retained, 45 bases long and in frame from the first base. Compared with germline, V lacks 10 bases and J lacks 2 bases; bases without a gene match: 13. In the germline V gene, CDR1 corresponds to MNHEY and CDR2 to SVGAGI. Input material: peripheral blood. The source is a woman aged 45-60 years with acute or convalescent COVID-19. The chain employs TRBV6-5 and TRBJ2-7, with 8 junctional bases fitting TRBD1. DNA sequence: TGTGCCATCACAGAAGGGACAGGCTTGCCCTACGAGCAGTACTTC. Translated, this gives CAITEGTGLPYEQYF.